The 22 T cell receptor beta chains below all came from one sample that was sequenced in a study of CD8+ T cells in alopecia areata (dated by TCRdb to 2017 to 2018). Interpreted using the paper, the time point label stands for: 24 weeks on oral tofacitinib. The treatment or condition label here, explained by the study, means: oral pan-JAK inhibitor, 5-10 mg twice daily. Preparation of the library involved the immunoSEQ multiplex PCR assay. For TCR sequencing, RNA was extracted from every sample and reverse transcribed into cDNA to serve as template. Here the immuneACCESS table is served through TCRdb, limited to in-frame sequences with V and J called. Missing clones are a known gap in these copies; in checked studies unresolved V genes cover under half, and the rest lacks a known reason. Counted in this sample were about 190,000 clones; 60% of them appeared once. The top ten hold just over 1% of the sample.

Here the sequenced sample was CD4+ T cells sorted from blood, taken at week 24, from a patient treated with tofacitinib. These TCRs come from a human donor with alopecia areata.

This sequence joins TRBV6-5 and TRBJ1-1; D unresolved. CDR3 length: 13 residues. The germline V gene has CDR1 MNHEY and CDR2 SVGAGI. The V end was cut by 2 bases, the J end by 1 base, with 5 bases between. The CDR3 nucleotides are TGTGCCAGCAGTTACAGGTCGAACACTGAAGCTTTCTTT. Amino acids: CASSYRSNTEAFF.

This clone was found a few times. For the CDR3, the DNA is TGTGCCAGTAGTAACCTGCCAAGCCTAACCTACGAGCAGTACTTC. Translated: CASSNLPSLTYEQYF. The gene calls are TRBV19 and TRBJ2-7; D gene ambiguous. CDR3 length equals 15 residues. V dropped 4 bases and J dropped 2 bases, with 15 bases sitting between them. Germline values: CDR1 LNHDA, CDR2 SQIVND (reference sequence).

There are a few counts of this clone. V gene TRBV29-1 combines with J gene TRBJ1-1; possibly TRBD1 for D (5 bases). V was trimmed by 0 bases and J by 0 bases, leaving 11 bases between them. CDR1 SQVTM and CDR2 ANQGSEA come from the germline V gene. The CDR3 has 15 residues. The CDR3 bases are TGCAGCGTTGAAGATACAGGCATACTGAACACTGAAGCTTTCTTT. Amino acids: CSVEDTGILNTEAFF.

This rearrangement joins TRBV6-5 to TRBJ2-7; 7 bases fit TRBD1. Germline CDR1 reads MNHEY; CDR2 reads SVGAGI. The CDR3 is 14 residues long. Germline trimming cut 5 bases from V and 6 bases from J; bases unmatched to any gene: 10. In nucleotides, the CDR3 is TGTGCCAGCAGTGCAATACAGGGGAATGGCGAGCAGTACTTC. Its protein product is CASSAIQGNGEQYF.

The chain carries TRBV29-1 and TRBJ2-7, with 8 positions matching TRBD1. Per germline, CDR1 SQVTM and CDR2 ANQGSEA. There are 14 residues in the CDR3. The V and J ends lost 4 bases and 4 bases, in that order; junction bases with no gene match: 9. The CDR3 bases are TGCAGCGTTGTCTCCGGGACAGGTTCATACGAGCAGTACTTC. Translating gives CSVVSGTGSYEQYF.

This clone appeared a few times. The J gene is TRBJ1-2, the V gene TRBV27, with 9 positions matching TRBD1. There are 15 residues in the CDR3. Germline V gives CDR1 MNHEY, CDR2 SMNVEV (reference sequence). The junction had 15 bases not matched to a gene; V was cut back by 9 bases and J by 7 bases. The CDR3 loop reads CASARDRERYRGYTF. The CDR3 region has the DNA TGTGCCAGTGCCCGGGACAGGGAAAGGTATCGTGGCTACACCTTC.

The rearrangement joins TRBV18 to TRBJ2-7; D might be TRBD1 (6 bases). The V end was cut by 5 bases, the J end by 4 bases, with 12 bases between. Germline V CDR1 and CDR2: KGHSH, LQKENI. The CDR3 totals 13 residues. The CDR3 sequence: CASSYEQGYEQYF. The CDR3 nucleotides read TGTGCCAGCTCATATGAACAGGGTTACGAGCAGTACTTC.

This chain joins TRBV29-1 and TRBJ2-7, with 7 bases fitting TRBD1. CDR1 is SQVTM, CDR2 ANQGSEA, per germline. The V and J ends lost 4 bases and 1 base, in that order; junction bases with no gene match: 7. The CDR3 covers 14 residues. The CDR3 region is CSVAGQAKSYEQYF. DNA for the CDR3: TGCAGCGTTGCCGGACAGGCTAAATCCTACGAGCAGTACTTC.

This clone was counted once. Here the CDR3 DNA reads TGTGCCAGCAGCCAAACGACAGGGGGCCCGAGAGCTTTCTTT. Its protein product is CASSQTTGGPRAFF. The rearrangement joins TRBV7-9 to TRBJ1-1; 10 bases are shared with TRBD1. The ends lost 5 bases at V and 10 bases at J; junction bases unmatched: 10. The CDR3 loop spans 14 amino acids. Germline CDR1 and CDR2: SEHNR and FQNEAQ (reference sequence).

The chain uses TRBV29-1 and TRBJ2-7; no clear D. Germline CDR1 and CDR2: SQVTM and ANQGSEA. This CDR3 comprises 12 residues. Deletions cut 5 bases from V and 2 bases from J, with 10 bases between. The CDR3 loop is CSVRILPYEQYF. For the CDR3, the DNA is TGCAGCGTTCGTATCCTACCCTACGAGCAGTACTTC.

The rearrangement links TRBV5-1 to TRBJ1-4; D not certain. Germline V gives CDR1 SGHRS, CDR2 YFSETQ. The CDR3 extends over 15 amino acids. Trimming took 2 bases from V and 0 from J, leaving 8 bases between them. CDR3 sequence reads: CASSLDPPTNEKLFF. CDR3 coding DNA: TGCGCCAGCAGCTTAGACCCCCCAACTAATGAAAAACTGTTTTTT.

The chain links TRBV5-6 to TRBJ2-7; the D gene is possibly TRBD2 (5 bases). The germline V gene encodes CDR1 SGHDT and CDR2 YYEEEE. CDR3 length equals 15 residues. The V and J ends lost 3 bases and 3 bases respectively, with 16 bases between them. The CDR3 sequence is CASSWSGGQSYEQYF. CDR3 nucleotide sequence: TGTGCCAGCAGCTGGTCCGGCGGGCAGAGCTACGAGCAGTACTTC.

The chain has TRBV29-1 and TRBJ1-1; D possibly corresponds to TRBD1 (5 bases). The length of the CDR3 is 14 residues. CDR1 SQVTM and CDR2 ANQGSEA come from the germline V gene. The V gene lost 5 bases and the J gene lost 5 bases, with 18 bases spanning the gap. The CDR3 DNA follows: TGCAGCGTTAAACAGGTGGGGGGTTTGACTGAAGCTTTCTTT. Its protein product is CSVKQVGGLTEAFF. Supplemented by reference TRBV29-1 and TRBJ1-1, the full variable domain reads SAVISQKPSRDICQRGTSLTIQCQVDSQVTMMFWYRQQPGQSLTLIATANQGSEATYESGFVIDKFPISRPNLTFSTLTVSNMSPEDSSIYLCSVKQVGGLTEAFFGQGTRLTVV.

This clone has more than one count but fewer than ten. The rearrangement links TRBV29-1 to TRBJ2-1; 7 bases match TRBD1. Germline V gene data show CDR1 as SQVTM and CDR2 as ANQGSEA. The CDR3 runs to 10 residues. V lost 7 bases, J lost 9 bases, and 3 bases stayed unmatched. CDR3 sequence: CSAYRGEQFF. The CDR3 DNA sequence: TGCAGCGCATACAGGGGTGAGCAGTTCTTC.

About this clone: Other nucleotide sequences in the sample specify the same CDR3. The chain has TRBV29-1 and TRBJ1-1; D is unclear. This CDR3 has 12 amino acids. V lost 3 bases to trimming and J lost 1 base, with 6 bases between them. The germline V gene has CDR1 SQVTM and CDR2 ANQGSEA. This CDR3 reads CSVDRGNTEAFF. CDR3 DNA sequence: TGCAGCGTTGACCGGGGGAACACTGAAGCTTTCTTT.

In this sample, this clone turned up a few times. V gene TRBV29-1 combines with J gene TRBJ2-7, with TRBD2 matching 7 bases. With 4 bases clipped from V and 7 bases from J, the junction kept 4 bases outside the gene matches. The CDR3 contains 11 residues. CDR1 and CDR2 (germline): SQVTM, ANQGSEA. The CDR3 DNA reads TGCAGCGTTGGAAGCGGGGTGGAGCAGTACTTC. Its translation: CSVGSGVEQYF.

The chain employs TRBV4-3 and TRBJ2-2; tentatively, D is TRBD1 (5 bases). The V gene's germline CDR1 is LGHNA and CDR2 YSLEER. V was clipped by 0 bases and J by 2 bases, with 13 bases between them. CDR3 length: 17 amino acids. CDR3 sequence (DNA): TGCGCCAGCAGCCAAGATAGGGTAGGGGTAAACACCGGGGAGCTGTTTTTT. It specifies CASSQDRVGVNTGELFF.

The chain has TRBV29-1 and TRBJ2-3; 10 bases map to TRBD2. The CDR3 runs 16 residues. The V gene end was trimmed by 3 bases and the J gene end by 2 bases; junction bases not matched to a gene: 8. The germline V gene has CDR1 SQVTM and CDR2 ANQGSEA. The CDR3 loop is CSVEGLAGVSTDTQYF. In DNA form, the CDR3 reads TGCAGCGTTGAGGGGCTAGCGGGGGTTTCCACAGATACGCAGTATTTT.

This clone was observed a single time. The V call is TRBV7-2, the J call TRBJ2-5, with 8 positions matching TRBD2. The CDR3 contains 17 residues. Trimming cost V 5 bases and J 2 bases; bases outside gene matches: 13. Looked up from germline, CDR1 is SGHTA and CDR2 is FQGNSA. For the CDR3, the DNA is TGTGCCAGCAGCGCCCGTTCATTAGCGGGGACTCAAGAGACCCAGTACTTC. This sequence encodes CASSARSLAGTQETQYF.

This clone was counted a few times. The CDR3 nucleotides read TGCAGCGCGCACCTAGCGGGGGGGCGGTACAATGAGCAGTTCTTC. Its translation is CSAHLAGGRYNEQFF. V is TRBV29-1 and J is TRBJ2-1; 12 nucleotides align to TRBD2. CDR3 length equals 15 residues. The J segment lost 4 bases and the V segment lost 7 bases, leaving 8 bases of the junction unmatched. From germline, CDR1 is SQVTM and CDR2 ANQGSEA.

DNA of the CDR3: TGTGCCACCACGCTGGGGAGGGAGATTAATTCACCCCTCCACTTT. Residues: CATTLGREINSPLHF. The V call is TRBV10-3, the J call TRBJ1-6; no clear D gene. The CDR3 is 15 residues long. Trimming removed 10 bases from V and 6 bases from J, with 19 bases in between. Germline CDR1 is ENHRY and CDR2 is SYGVKD.

This clone was detected a few times. The V and J genes are TRBV10-3 and TRBJ2-1, with D possibly being TRBD1 (5 bases). V was cut by 3 bases and J by 8 bases, with 8 bases left in between. This CDR3 is built from 12 residues. CDR1 and CDR2 (germline): ENHRY, SYGVKD. Here the CDR3 reads CAISEFRDEQFF. The CDR3 nucleotides read TGTGCCATCAGTGAATTCAGGGATGAGCAGTTCTTC.